This T cell receptor (beta chain) was identified during a study of blood T cell repertoires in COVID-19. As for the study in general: Samples came from the United States, Italy and Spain, spanning acute and convalescent COVID-19.

Measured with immunoSEQ multiplex PCR; TCRdb has only the in-frame clones, and not every one. The top ten clones hold 8.3% of a sample with around 150,000 clones, 70% to 90% of them seen once. The CDR3 runs 17 residues. CDR1 and CDR2 from the germline V gene are SGHTA and FQGTGA. V was cut by 1 base and J by 4 bases, with 19 bases left in between. The receptor was derived from a woman in her sixties with COVID-19, enrolled during active disease. The specimen was peripheral blood. The chain joins TRBV7-3 to TRBJ1-2; D is possibly TRBD1 (5 bases). The CDR3 region has the DNA TGTGCCAGCAGCTTAAGTCAGGGAGGCACAGGAGGCTATGGCTACACCTTC. The encoded protein is CASSLSQGGTGGYGYTF.